This T cell receptor beta chain came from a study of blood T cell repertoires in COVID-19. The Seattle site enrolled patients during active infection and followed them longitudinally. Assay used: immunoSEQ multiplex PCR; TCRdb lists only in-frame clones, some missing. Among some 300,000 clones listed, 90% were seen once. This CDR3 comprises 13 residues. The V and J ends lost 4 bases and 2 bases respectively, with 11 bases between them. Germline loops: CDR1 SQVTM, CDR2 ANQGSEA. This sequence originates from a woman between 45 and 65 years old with COVID-19, enrolled during active disease. Sequenced material: peripheral blood. The chain combines TRBV29-1 with TRBJ1-2; possible D gene TRBD1, 5 bases. CDR3 sequence: CSVVRGFNYGYTF. Written as DNA, the CDR3 is TGCAGCGTTGTTAGGGGATTCAACTATGGCTACACCTTC.